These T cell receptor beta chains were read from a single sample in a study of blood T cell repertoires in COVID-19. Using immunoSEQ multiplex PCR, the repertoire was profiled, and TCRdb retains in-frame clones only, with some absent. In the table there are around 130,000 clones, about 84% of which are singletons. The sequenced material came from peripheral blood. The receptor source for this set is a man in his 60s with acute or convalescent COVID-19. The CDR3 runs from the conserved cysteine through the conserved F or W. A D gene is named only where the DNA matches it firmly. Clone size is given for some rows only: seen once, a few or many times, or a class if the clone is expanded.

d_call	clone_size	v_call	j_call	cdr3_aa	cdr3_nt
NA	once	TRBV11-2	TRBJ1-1	CASSLASQTEAFF	TGTGCCAGCAGCTTAGCTAGTCAGACTGAAGCTTTCTTT
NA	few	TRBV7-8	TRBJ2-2	CASSLTIDRVRELFF	TGTGCCAGCAGCTTAACTATCGACAGAGTCCGGGAGCTGTTTTTT
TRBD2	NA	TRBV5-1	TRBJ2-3	CASSPGLAGSTQYF	TGCGCCAGCAGCCCTGGACTAGCGGGATCGACGCAGTATTTT
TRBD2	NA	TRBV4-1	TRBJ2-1	CASSQDSASGRVGNEQFF	TGCGCCAGCAGCCAAGATAGTGCTAGCGGGAGGGTCGGCAATGAGCAGTTCTTC
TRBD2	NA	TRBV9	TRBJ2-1	CASSPQGLEGSEQFF	TGTGCCAGCAGCCCGCAGGGACTAGAGGGAAGTGAGCAGTTCTTC
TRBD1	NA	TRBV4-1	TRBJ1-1	CASSLAAGTGNTEAFF	TGCGCCAGCAGCCTCGCCGCCGGGACAGGGAACACTGAAGCTTTCTTT
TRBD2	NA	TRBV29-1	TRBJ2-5	CSVEDRAGAETQYF	TGCAGCGTTGAAGATCGAGCGGGAGCGGAGACCCAGTACTTC
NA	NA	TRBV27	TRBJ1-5	CASSLSVPGMDSNQPQHF	TGTGCCAGCAGTTTATCGGTCCCAGGGATGGATAGCAATCAGCCCCAGCATTTT
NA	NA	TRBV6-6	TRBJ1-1	CASTKVATEAFF	TGTGCCAGCACAAAGGTAGCCACTGAAGCTTTCTTT
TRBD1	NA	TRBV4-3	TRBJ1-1	CASSRVPGQGGSTEAFF	TGCGCCAGCAGCCGCGTCCCGGGACAGGGGGGGAGCACTGAAGCTTTCTTT
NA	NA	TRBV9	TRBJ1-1	CASSERSGNTEAFF	TGTGCCAGCAGCGAGCGGTCAGGGAACACTGAAGCTTTCTTT
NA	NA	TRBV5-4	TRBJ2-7	CAIRLQGSYEQYF	TGTGCTATTAGACTACAGGGATCCTACGAGCAGTACTTC
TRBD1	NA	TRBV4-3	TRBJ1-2	CASSQGRTGEHGYTF	TGCGCCAGCAGCCAAGGCAGGACAGGGGAGCATGGCTACACCTTC
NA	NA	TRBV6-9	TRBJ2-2	CASGQGRYRVFTGELFF	TGTGCCAGCGGGCAGGGCAGATATCGTGTGTTCACCGGGGAGCTGTTTTTT
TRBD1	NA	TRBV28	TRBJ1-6	CASSSPGTGTSPLHF	TGTGCCAGCAGCTCTCCCGGGACAGGGACTTCACCCCTCCACTTT
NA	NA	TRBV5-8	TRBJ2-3	CASSYLTSLTDTQYF	TGTGCCAGCAGCTACCTGACAAGCCTCACAGATACGCAGTATTTT
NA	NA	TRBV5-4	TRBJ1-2	CASSPSGDPRSYTF	TGTGCCAGCAGCCCTAGCGGGGACCCGCGAAGCTACACCTTC
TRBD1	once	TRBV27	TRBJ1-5	CASSAQGSDQPQHF	TGTGCCAGCAGTGCACAGGGGTCGGATCAGCCCCAGCATTTT
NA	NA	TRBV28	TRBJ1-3	CASTSDSASGNTIYF	TGTGCCAGCACCTCTGACAGTGCCTCTGGAAACACCATATATTTT
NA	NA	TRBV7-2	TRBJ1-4	CASSSTPGEKLFF	TGTGCCAGCAGCTCCACCCCCGGGGAAAAACTGTTTTTT
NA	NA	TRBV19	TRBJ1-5	CASSIGTGNQPQHF	TGTGCCAGTAGTATAGGAACTGGCAATCAGCCCCAGCATTTT
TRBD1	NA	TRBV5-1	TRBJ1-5	CASSPRDRNQPQHF	TGCGCCAGCAGCCCCCGGGACAGGAATCAGCCCCAGCATTTT
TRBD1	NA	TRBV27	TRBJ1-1	CASRRTGRDTEAFF	TGTGCCAGCAGACGGACAGGGCGAGACACTGAAGCTTTCTTT
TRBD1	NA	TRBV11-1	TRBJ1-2	CASSVGTGLYGYTF	TGTGCCAGCAGCGTTGGGACAGGCCTCTATGGCTACACCTTC
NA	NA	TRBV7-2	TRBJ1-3	CASSLGFSSSSGNTIYF	TGTGCCAGCAGCTTAGGTTTTTCCTCTAGCTCTGGAAACACCATATATTTT
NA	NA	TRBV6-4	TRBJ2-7	CASPRDWGSYEQYF	TGTGCCAGCCCCCGGGACTGGGGCTCCTACGAGCAGTACTTC
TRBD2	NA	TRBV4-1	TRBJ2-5	CASSQGGGPPGETQYF	TGCGCCAGCAGCCAAGGGGGGGGACCGCCGGGAGAGACCCAGTACTTC
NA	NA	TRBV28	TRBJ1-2	CASSLSEGQTYGYTF	TGTGCCAGCAGTTTATCTGAGGGCCAAACGTATGGCTACACCTTC
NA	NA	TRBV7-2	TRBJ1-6	CASSRGGQSASPLHF	TGTGCCAGCAGCCGGGGGGGGCAGTCAGCCTCACCCCTCCACTTT
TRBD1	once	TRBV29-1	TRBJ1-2	CSDWTGGYGYTF	TGCAGCGATTGGACAGGGGGCTATGGCTACACCTTC
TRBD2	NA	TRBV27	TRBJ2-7	CASSLGTSSNDEQYF	TGTGCCAGCAGTTTAGGGACTAGCTCTAATGACGAGCAGTACTTC
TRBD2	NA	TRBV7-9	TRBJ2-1	CASSLGLAGQFF	TGTGCCAGCAGCTTGGGACTAGCGGGACAGTTCTTC
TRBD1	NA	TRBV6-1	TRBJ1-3	CASSETPQGAAGNTIYF	TGTGCCAGCAGTGAAACTCCTCAGGGGGCCGCTGGAAACACCATATATTTT
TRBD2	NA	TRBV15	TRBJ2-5	CATSRGLAVETQYF	TGTGCCACCAGCAGAGGACTAGCTGTAGAGACCCAGTACTTC
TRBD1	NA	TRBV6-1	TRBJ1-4	CASSERQGKNEKLFF	TGTGCCAGCAGTGAAAGACAGGGGAAGAATGAAAAACTGTTTTTT
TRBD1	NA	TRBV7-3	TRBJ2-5	CASSPRQGETQYF	TGTGCCAGCAGCCCCCGACAGGGGGAGACCCAGTACTTC
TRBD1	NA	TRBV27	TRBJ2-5	CASSPRDRGRETQYF	TGTGCCAGCAGTCCCCGGGACAGGGGGCGGGAGACCCAGTACTTC
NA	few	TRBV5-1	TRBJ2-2	CASSLGLAPNTGELFF	TGCGCCAGCAGCTTGGGGCTAGCGCCGAACACCGGGGAGCTGTTTTTT
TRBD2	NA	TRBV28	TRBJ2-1	CASSLLGTSGSYEQFF	TGTGCCAGCAGTTTATTAGGGACTAGCGGGAGTTATGAGCAGTTCTTC
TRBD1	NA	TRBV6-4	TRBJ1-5	CASRGGQGGQPQHF	TGTGCCAGCAGGGGAGGACAGGGCGGGCAGCCCCAGCATTTT
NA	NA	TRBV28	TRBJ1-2	CASLSEANYGYTF	TGTGCCAGCCTCAGCGAAGCTAACTATGGCTACACCTTC
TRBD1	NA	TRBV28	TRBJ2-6	CASSLVTGGSGANVLTF	TGTGCCAGCAGTTTAGTAACAGGGGGCTCTGGGGCCAACGTCCTGACTTTC
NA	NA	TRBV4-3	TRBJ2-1	CASSQESGIPSNEQFF	TGCGCCAGCAGCCAAGAATCGGGGATCCCCTCCAATGAGCAGTTCTTC
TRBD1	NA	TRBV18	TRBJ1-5	CASSRATGSGGSDQPQHF	TGTGCCAGCTCCCGGGCGACAGGGTCAGGCGGTTCGGATCAGCCCCAGCATTTT
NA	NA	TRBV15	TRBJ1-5	CATRGGGGNQPQHF	TGTGCCACCCGCGGGGGAGGAGGCAATCAGCCCCAGCATTTT
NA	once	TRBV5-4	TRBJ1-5	CASSLIDSGQPQHF	TGTGCCAGCAGCTTGATAGACAGCGGGCAGCCCCAGCATTTT
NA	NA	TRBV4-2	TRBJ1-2	CASSQDAREDYGYTF	TGTGCCAGCAGCCAAGACGCCCGGGAGGACTATGGCTACACCTTC
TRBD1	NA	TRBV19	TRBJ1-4	CASSPTGRGEKLFF	TGTGCCAGTAGCCCGACAGGGCGCGGTGAAAAACTGTTTTTT
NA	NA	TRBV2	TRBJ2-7	CASSEVGPPSYEQYF	TGTGCCAGCAGTGAAGTGGGCCCCCCCTCCTACGAGCAGTACTTC
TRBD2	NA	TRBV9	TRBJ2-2	CASSGLAGANGELFF	TGTGCCAGCAGCGGACTAGCGGGAGCCAACGGGGAGCTGTTTTTT
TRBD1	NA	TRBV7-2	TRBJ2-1	CASSSRDRASYNEQFF	TGTGCCAGCAGCTCCCGGGACAGGGCGTCCTACAATGAGCAGTTCTTC
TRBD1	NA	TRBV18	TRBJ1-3	CASSPTGTGAGNTIYF	TGTGCCAGCTCACCAACCGGGACAGGGGCTGGAAACACCATATATTTT
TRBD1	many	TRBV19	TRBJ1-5	CATSGQSNQPQHF	TGTGCCACCTCGGGACAGAGCAATCAGCCCCAGCATTTT
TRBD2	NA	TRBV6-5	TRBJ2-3	CASSYSAGADTQYF	TGTGCCAGCAGTTACTCTGCGGGAGCAGATACGCAGTATTTT
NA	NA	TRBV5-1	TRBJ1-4	CASSYRDINEKLFF	TGCGCCAGCAGCTACCGGGACATAAACGAAAAACTGTTTTTT
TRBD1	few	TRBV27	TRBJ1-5	CASGGQGPSSNQPQHF	TGTGCCAGCGGCGGACAGGGGCCCTCTAGCAATCAGCCCCAGCATTTT
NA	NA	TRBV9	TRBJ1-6	CASSAGSGSPLHF	TGTGCCAGCAGCGCGGGATCGGGCTCACCCCTCCACTTT
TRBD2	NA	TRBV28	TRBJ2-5	CASSLFGGDQETQYF	TGTGCCAGCAGTTTATTTGGGGGGGACCAAGAGACCCAGTACTTC
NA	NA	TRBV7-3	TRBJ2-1	CASSLIGLQYEQFF	TGTGCCAGCAGCTTAATCGGATTACAGTATGAGCAGTTCTTC
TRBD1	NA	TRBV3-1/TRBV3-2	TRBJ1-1	CASSQFSPGTALINTEAFF	TGTGCCAGCAGCCAATTTTCCCCCGGGACAGCACTAATCAACACTGAAGCTTTCTTT